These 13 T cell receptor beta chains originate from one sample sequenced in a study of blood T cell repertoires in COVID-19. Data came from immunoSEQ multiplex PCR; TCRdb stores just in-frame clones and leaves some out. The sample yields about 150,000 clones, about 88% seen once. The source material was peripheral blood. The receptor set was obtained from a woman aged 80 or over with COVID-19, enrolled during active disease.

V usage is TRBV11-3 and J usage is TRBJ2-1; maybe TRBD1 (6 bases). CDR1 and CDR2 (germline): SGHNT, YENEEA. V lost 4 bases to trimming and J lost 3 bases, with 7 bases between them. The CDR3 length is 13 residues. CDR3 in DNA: TGTGCCAGCAGCTCGGACAGCTACAATGAGCAGTTCTTC. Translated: CASSSDSYNEQFF.

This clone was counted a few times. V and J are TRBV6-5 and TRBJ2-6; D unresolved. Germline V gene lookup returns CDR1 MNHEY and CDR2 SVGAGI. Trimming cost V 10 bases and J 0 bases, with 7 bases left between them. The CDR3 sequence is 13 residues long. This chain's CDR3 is CATQFSGANVLTF. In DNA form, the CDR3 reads TGTGCCACCCAGTTCTCTGGGGCCAACGTCCTGACTTTC.

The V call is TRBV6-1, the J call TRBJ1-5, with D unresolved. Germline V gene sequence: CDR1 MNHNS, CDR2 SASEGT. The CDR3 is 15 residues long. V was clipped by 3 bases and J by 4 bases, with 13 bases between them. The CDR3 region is CASSDRGLGNQPQHF. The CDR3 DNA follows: TGTGCCAGCAGTGACCGCGGGCTGGGGAATCAGCCCCAGCATTTT.

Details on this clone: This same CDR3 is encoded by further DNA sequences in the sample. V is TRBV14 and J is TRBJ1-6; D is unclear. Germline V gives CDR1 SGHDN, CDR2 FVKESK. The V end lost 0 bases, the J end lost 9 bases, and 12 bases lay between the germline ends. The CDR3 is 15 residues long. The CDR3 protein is CASSQERGFGSPLHF. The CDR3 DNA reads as TGTGCCAGCAGCCAAGAACGGGGTTTCGGTTCACCCCTCCACTTT.

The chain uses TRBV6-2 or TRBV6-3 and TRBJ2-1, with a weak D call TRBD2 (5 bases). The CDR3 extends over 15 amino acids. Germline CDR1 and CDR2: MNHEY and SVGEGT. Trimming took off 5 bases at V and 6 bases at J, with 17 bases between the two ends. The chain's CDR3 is CASSTPRMSGNEQFF. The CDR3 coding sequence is TGTGCCAGCAGTACCCCCCGGATGAGCGGCAATGAGCAGTTCTTC.

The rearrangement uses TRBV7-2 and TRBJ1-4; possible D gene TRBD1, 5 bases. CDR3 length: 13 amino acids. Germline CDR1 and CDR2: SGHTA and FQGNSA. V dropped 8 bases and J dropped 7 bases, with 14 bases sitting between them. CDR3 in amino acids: CASGVGGSEKLFF. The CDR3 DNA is TGTGCCAGCGGGGTTGGGGGGAGTGAAAAACTGTTTTTT.

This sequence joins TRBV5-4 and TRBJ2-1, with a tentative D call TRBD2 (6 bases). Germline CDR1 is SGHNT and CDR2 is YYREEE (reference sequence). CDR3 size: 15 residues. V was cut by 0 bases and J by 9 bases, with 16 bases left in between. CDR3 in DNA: TGTGCCAGCAGCTTGGCCTCTAGCGTCGGGGGTGAGCAGTTCTTC. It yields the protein CASSLASSVGGEQFF.

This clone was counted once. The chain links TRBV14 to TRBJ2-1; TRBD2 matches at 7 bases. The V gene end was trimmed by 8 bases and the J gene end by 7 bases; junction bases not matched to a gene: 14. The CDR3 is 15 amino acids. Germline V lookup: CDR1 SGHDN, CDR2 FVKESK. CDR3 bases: TGTGCCAGCTCCAGCCAGGCGGGAGTACTGAATGAGCAGTTCTTC. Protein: CASSSQAGVLNEQFF.

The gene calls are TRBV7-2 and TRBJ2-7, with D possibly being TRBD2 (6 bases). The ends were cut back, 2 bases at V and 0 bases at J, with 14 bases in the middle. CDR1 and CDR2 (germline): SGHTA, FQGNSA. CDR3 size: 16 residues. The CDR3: CASSLRGLGSSYEQYF. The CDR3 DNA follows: TGTGCCAGCAGCTTAAGGGGACTCGGAAGCTCCTACGAGCAGTACTTC.

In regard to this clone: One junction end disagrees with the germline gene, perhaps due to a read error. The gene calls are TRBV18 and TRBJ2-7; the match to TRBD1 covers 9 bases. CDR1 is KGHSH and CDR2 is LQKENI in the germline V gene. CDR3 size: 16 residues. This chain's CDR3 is CASSPPGQGRVNEQYF. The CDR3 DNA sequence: TGTGCCAGCTCGCCACCGGGACAGGGAAGGGTCAACGAGCAGTACTTC. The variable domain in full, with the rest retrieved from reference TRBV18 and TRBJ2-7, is NAGVMQNPRHLVRRRGQEARLRCSPMKGHSHVYWYRQLPEEGLKFMVYLQKENIIDESGMPKERFSAEFPKEGPSILRIQQVVRGDSAAYFCASSPPGQGRVNEQYFGPGTRLTVT.

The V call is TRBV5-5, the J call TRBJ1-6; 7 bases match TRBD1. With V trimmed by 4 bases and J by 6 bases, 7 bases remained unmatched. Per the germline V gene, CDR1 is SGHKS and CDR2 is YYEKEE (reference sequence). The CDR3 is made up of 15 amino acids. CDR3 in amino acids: CASSRGTDRNSPLHF. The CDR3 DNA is TGTGCCAGCAGCCGTGGGACAGACCGTAATTCACCCCTCCACTTT.

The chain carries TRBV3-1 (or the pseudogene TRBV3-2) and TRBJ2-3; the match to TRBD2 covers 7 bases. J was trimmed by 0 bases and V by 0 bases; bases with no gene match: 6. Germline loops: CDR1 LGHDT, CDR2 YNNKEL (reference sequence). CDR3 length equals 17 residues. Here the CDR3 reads CASSQELGGVSTDTQYF. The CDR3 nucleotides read TGTGCCAGCAGCCAAGAACTTGGGGGGGTTAGCACAGATACGCAGTATTTT.

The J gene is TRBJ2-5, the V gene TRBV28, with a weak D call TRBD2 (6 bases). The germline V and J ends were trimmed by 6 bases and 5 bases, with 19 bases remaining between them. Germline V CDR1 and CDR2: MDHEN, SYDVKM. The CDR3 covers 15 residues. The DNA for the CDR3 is TGTGCCAGCAGAACCCCCAGTGGTGGAGGGGAGACCCAGTACTTC. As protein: CASRTPSGGGETQYF.